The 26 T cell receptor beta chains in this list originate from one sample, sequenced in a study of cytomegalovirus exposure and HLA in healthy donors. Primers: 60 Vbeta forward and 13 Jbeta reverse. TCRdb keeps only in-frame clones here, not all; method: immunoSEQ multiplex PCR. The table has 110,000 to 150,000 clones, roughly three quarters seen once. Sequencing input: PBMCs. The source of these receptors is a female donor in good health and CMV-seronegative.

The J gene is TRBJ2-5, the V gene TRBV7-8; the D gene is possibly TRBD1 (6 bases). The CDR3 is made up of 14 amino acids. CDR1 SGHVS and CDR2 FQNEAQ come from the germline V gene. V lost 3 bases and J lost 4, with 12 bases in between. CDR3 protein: CASSLPQGSETQYF. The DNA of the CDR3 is TGTGCCAGCAGCTTGCCGCAGGGGTCAGAGACCCAGTACTTC.

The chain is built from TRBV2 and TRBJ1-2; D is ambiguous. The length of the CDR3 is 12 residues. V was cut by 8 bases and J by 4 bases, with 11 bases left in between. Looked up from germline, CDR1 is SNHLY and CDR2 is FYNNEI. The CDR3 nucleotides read TGTGCCAGCTGGAGGCTTACCTATGGCTACACCTTC. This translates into CASWRLTYGYTF.

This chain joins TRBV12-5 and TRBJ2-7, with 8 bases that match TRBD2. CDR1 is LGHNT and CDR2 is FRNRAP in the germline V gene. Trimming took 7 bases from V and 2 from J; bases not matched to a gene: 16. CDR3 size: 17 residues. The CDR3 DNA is TGTGCTAGTGCCTATATATGGGTGGCGGGAGGACCCTACGAGCAGTACTTC. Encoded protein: CASAYIWVAGGPYEQYF.

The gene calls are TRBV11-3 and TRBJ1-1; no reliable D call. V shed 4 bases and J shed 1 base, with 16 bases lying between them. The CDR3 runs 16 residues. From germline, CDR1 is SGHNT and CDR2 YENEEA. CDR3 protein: CASSSQPQTGNTEAFF. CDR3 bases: TGTGCCAGCAGCTCACAACCTCAGACGGGGAACACTGAAGCTTTCTTT.

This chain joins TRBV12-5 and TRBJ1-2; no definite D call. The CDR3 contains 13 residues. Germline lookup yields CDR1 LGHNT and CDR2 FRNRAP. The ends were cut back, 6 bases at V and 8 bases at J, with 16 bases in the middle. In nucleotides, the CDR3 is TGTGCTAGTGGCTCGTGGGCACTTGGGGGCTACACCTTC. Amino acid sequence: CASGSWALGGYTF.

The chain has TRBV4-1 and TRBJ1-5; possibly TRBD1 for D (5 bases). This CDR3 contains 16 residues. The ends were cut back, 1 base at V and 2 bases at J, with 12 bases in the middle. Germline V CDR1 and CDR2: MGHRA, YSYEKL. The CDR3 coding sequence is TGCGCCAGCAGCCAAGGGCAGGGATCGGGCAATCAGCCCCAGCATTTT. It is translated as CASSQGQGSGNQPQHF.

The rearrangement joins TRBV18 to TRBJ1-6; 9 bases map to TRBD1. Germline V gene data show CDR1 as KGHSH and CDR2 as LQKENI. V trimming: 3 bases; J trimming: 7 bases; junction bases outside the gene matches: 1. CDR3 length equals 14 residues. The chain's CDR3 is CASSPDRGNSPLHF. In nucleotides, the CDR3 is TGTGCCAGCTCACCTGACAGGGGGAATTCACCCCTCCACTTT.

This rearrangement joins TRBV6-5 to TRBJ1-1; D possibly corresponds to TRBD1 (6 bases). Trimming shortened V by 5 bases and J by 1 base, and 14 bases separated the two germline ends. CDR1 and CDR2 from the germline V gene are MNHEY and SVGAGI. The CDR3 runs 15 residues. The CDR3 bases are TGTGCCAGCAGTCCTATTCTACAGGGGAACACTGAAGCTTTCTTT. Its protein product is CASSPILQGNTEAFF.

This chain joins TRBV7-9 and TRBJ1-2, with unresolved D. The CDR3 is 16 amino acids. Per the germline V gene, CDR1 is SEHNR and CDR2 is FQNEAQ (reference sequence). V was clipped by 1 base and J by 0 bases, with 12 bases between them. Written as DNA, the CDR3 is TGTGCCAGCAGCTTAGGGGCGGAGGCCTCTAACTATGGCTACACCTTC. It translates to CASSLGAEASNYGYTF.

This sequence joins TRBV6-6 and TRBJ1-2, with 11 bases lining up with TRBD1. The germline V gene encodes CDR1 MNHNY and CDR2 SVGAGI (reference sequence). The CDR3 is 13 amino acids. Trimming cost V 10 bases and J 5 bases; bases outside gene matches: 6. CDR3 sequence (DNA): TGTGCCACTGGGACAGGGGGAGGGTATGGCTACACCTTC. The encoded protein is CATGTGGGYGYTF.

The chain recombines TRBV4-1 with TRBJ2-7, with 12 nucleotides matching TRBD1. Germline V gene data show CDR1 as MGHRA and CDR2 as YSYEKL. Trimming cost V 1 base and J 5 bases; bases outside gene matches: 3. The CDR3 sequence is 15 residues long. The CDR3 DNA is TGCGCCAGCAGCCAAGTAGGGACAGGGGGCGACGAGCAGTACTTC. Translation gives CASSQVGTGGDEQYF.

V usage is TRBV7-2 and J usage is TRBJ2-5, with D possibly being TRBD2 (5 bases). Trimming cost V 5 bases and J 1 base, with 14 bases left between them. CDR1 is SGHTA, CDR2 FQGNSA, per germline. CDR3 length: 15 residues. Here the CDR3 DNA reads TGTGCCAGCAGCCCCCGGCCGGGGTTCCAAGAGACCCAGTACTTC. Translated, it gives CASSPRPGFQETQYF. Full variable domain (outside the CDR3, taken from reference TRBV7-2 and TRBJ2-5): GAGVSQSPSNKVTEKGKDVELRCDPISGHTALYWYRQSLGQGLEFLIYFQGNSAPDKSGLPSDRFSAERTGGSVSTLTIQRTQQEDSAVYLCASSPRPGFQETQYFGPGTRLLVL.

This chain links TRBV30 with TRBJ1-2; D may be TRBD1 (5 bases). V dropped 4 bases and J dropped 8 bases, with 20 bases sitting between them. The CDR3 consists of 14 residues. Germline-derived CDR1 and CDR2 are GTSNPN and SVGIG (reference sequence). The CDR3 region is CAWNLLGRAGGYTF. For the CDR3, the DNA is TGTGCCTGGAACCTCCTAGGCAGGGCGGGGGGCTACACCTTC.

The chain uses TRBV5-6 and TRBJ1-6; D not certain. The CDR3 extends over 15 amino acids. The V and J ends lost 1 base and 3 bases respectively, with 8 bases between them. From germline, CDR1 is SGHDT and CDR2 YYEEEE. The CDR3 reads CASSLSAVYNSPLHF. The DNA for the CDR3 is TGTGCCAGCAGCTTGAGTGCAGTCTATAATTCACCCCTCCACTTT.

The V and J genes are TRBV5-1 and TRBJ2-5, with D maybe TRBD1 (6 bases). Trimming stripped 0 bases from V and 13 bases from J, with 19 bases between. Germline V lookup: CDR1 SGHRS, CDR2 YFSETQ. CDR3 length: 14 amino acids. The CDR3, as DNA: TGCGCCAGCAGCTTGGAGGGCAGGGGCGTCGGGGTGTACTTC. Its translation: CASSLEGRGVGVYF.

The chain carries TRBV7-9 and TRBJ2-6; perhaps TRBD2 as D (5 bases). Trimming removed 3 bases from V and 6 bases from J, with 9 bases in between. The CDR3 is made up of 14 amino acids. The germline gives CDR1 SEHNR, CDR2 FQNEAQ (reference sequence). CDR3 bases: TGTGCCAGCAGCTTTCACGGGGAGGCCAACGTCCTGACTTTC. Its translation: CASSFHGEANVLTF.

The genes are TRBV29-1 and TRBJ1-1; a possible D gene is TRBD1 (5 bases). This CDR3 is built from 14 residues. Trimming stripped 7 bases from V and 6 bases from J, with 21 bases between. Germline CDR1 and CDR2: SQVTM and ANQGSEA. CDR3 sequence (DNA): TGCAGCGACCTAACAGGCGTCGGTGGCGCTGAAGCTTTCTTT. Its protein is CSDLTGVGGAEAFF.

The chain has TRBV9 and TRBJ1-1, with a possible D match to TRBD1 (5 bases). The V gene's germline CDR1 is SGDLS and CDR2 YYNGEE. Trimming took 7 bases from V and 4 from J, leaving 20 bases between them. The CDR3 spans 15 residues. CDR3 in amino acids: CASSPSGGGGTEAFF. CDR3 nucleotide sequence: TGTGCCAGCTCTCCCAGTGGTGGGGGAGGCACTGAAGCTTTCTTT. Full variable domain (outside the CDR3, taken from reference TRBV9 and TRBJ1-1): DSGVTQTPKHLITATGQRVTLRCSPRSGDLSVYWYQQSLDQGLQFLIQYYNGEERAKGNILERFSAQQFPDLHSELNLSSLELGDSALYFCASSPSGGGGTEAFFGQGTRLTVV.

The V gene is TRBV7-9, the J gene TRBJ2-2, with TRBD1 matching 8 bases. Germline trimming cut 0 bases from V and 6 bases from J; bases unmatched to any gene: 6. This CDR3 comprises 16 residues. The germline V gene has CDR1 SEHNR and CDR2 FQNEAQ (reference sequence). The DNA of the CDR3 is TGTGCCAGCAGCTTAGCGCCGGGACAGGTTTCCGGGGAGCTGTTTTTT. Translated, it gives CASSLAPGQVSGELFF.

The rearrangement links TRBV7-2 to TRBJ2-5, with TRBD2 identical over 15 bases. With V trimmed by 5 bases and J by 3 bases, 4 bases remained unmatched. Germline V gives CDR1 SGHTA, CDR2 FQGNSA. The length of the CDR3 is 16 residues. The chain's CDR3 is CASSPWTSGGEETQYF. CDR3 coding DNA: TGTGCCAGCAGCCCCTGGACTAGCGGGGGGGAAGAGACCCAGTACTTC.

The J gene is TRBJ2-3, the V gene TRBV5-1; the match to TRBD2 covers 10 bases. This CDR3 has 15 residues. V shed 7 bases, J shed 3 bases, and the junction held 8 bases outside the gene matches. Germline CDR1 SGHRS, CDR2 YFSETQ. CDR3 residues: CASFRTSGETDTQYF. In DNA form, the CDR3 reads TGCGCCAGCTTTCGGACTAGCGGAGAGACAGATACGCAGTATTTT.

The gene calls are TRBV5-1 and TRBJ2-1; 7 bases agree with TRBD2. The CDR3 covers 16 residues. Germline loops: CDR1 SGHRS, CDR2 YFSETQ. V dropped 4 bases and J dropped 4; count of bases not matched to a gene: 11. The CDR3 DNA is TGCGCCAGCAGCCCCATAGGCGGGGGAACTTACAATGAGCAGTTCTTC. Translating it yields CASSPIGGGTYNEQFF. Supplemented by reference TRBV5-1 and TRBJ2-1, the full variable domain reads KAGVTQTPRYLIKTRGQQVTLSCSPISGHRSVSWYQQTPGQGLQFLFEYFSETQRNKGNFPGRFSGRQFSNSRSEMNVSTLELGDSALYLCASSPIGGGTYNEQFFGPGTRLTVL.

The CDR3 nucleotides are TGTGCCAGCAGCCAAGAGCTCCTGCGTTCCTATGGCTACACCTTC. Amino acids: CASSQELLRSYGYTF. The chain couples TRBV4-2 to TRBJ1-2; D remains unclear. V dropped 0 bases and J dropped 4 bases, with 12 bases sitting between them. The germline gives CDR1 LGHNA, CDR2 YNFKEQ. This CDR3 comprises 15 residues.

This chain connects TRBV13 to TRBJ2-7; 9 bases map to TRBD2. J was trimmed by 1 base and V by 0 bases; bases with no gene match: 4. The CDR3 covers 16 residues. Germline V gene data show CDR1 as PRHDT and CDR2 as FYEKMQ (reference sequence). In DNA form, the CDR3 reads TGTGCCAGCAGCTTAGGCTTAGCGGGAGAGTCCTACGAGCAGTACTTC. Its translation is CASSLGLAGESYEQYF.

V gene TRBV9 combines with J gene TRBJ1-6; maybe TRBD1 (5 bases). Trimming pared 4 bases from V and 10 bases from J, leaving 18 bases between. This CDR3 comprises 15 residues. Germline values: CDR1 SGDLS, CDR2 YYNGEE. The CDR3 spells CASSPADIKGSPLHF. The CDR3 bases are TGTGCCAGCAGCCCCGCGGACATAAAAGGGTCACCCCTCCACTTT.

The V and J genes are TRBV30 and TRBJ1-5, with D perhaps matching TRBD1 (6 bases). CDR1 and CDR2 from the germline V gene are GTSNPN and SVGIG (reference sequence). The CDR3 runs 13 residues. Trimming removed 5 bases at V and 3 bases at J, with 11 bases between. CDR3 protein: CAWATGSNQPQHF. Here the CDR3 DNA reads TGTGCCTGGGCCACAGGGTCCAATCAGCCCCAGCATTTT.